This T cell receptor beta chain was obtained from a study of early T cells in non-severe SARS-CoV-2 infection. Germline V gene sequence: CDR1 LNHDA, CDR2 SQIVND (reference sequence). The CDR3 runs to 14 residues. V was cut by 11 bases and J by 0 bases, with 16 bases left in between. Each CDR3 protein gets one entry after TCRdb re-called the 5' RACE reads with MiXCR. The data show 45,000 to 55,000 distinct CDR3 sequences, with 11% seen just once and 10% to 13% held by the top ten. This sequence was found in an adult who was a healthcare worker with PCR-confirmed SARS-CoV-2 infection or an uninfected control (not recorded which). The rearrangement joins TRBV19 to TRBJ1-1, with a tentative D call TRBD1 (5 bases). Sequencing was carried out using whole blood. The CDR3 DNA is TGTGCCTCTCAAAGGCAGGGAATGAACACTGAAGCTTTCTTT. This codes for CASQRQGMNTEAFF.